This TCR beta chain was identified during a study of CD8 T cells in Susac syndrome. V was pared by 1 base and J by 4 bases, with 11 bases between. Germline lookup yields CDR1 SGHAT and CDR2 FQNNGV. This CDR3 contains 14 residues. This clonotype was found once. In blood CD8+ and CD4+ T cells, TCR beta underwent sequencing. The multiple sclerosis controls consisted of treatment-naive patients with relapsing-remitting disease, either stable or active. While CD8+ and CD4+ T cells were isolated negatively, TEMRA cells were enriched by FACS. RNA in amounts of about 0.5 to 1 ug was reverse transcribed with random hexamers. With immunoSEQ multiplex PCR, TCR beta CDR3 was amplified across 54 Vbeta and 13 Jbeta. TCRdb re-derived calls from the immunoSEQ multiplex PCR reads in MiXCR, one entry per CDR3 protein. In the table there are about 210,000 distinct CDR3 sequences, 95% of which are singletons.

Sequenced: CD4+ T cells from PBMCs. The chain combines TRBV11-2 with TRBJ2-7; D might be TRBD2 (6 bases). This receptor was identified in a human donor with multiple sclerosis. This CDR3 reads CASSLGTGEYEQYF. CDR3 bases: TGTGCCAGCAGCTTAGGTACGGGAGAGTACGAGCAGTACTTC. Drawing the rest from reference TRBV11-2 and TRBJ2-7, the complete variable domain is EAGVAQSPRYKIIEKRQSVAFWCNPISGHATLYWYQQILGQGPKLLIQFQNNGVVDDSQLPKDRFSAERLKGVDSTLKIQPAKLEDSAVYLCASSLGTGEYEQYFGPGTRLTVT.